This T cell receptor (beta chain) was identified in a study of blood T cell repertoires in COVID-19 (dated by TCRdb to between 2020 and 2021). For the study in its entirety: Samples covering the acute and convalescent phases of COVID-19 were provided by collaborators in the United States, Italy and Spain. The prospective study material was composed of cDNA or gDNA derived from T cells, B-cell-depleted T cells, or PBMCs. Deeply sampled blood TCRbeta repertoires from subjects exposed to, actively infected with, or recovered from COVID-19 were included in the dataset. The repertoires were released in a freely available public database intended as a resource for research on the immune response to SARS-CoV-2. The samples were drawn from the first 160 participants of the ongoing ImmuneRACE study and from over a thousand subjects provided by 6 global collaborators. A de-identified subject ID, COVID-19 status, age in years and sex were almost always included in the sample metadata. Where available, HLA class I and class II types were taken from metadata supplied by the sample provider and were not determined by assay-based typing. Paper-wide results and their limitations: How much clinical and demographic metadata was included differed by source and by participant, and the metadata was provided uncurated.

The CDR3 has 15 amino acids, counting the end cysteine and phenylalanine. The read is trimmed to its CDR3 DNA, 45 bases read in frame from base 1. CDR1 and CDR2, looked up from the germline V gene (reference sequence), are DFQATT and SNEGSKA. V and J lose 3 bases and 7 bases, and a span of 19 bases separates them. In the case of this clone: Its target antigen remains unknown. No base quality information exists; no much larger clone differs at one position.

TCRbeta CDR3 regions were amplified from genomic DNA by means of the immunoSEQ Assay, a bias-controlled multiplex PCR. In the source study's methods: The number of nucleated cells in each sample was estimated from the amplification of reference gene primers within the assay. To quantify the absolute abundance of each unique TCRbeta CDR3 rearrangement, sequence reads were collapsed and filtered. For each sample, productive Simpson clonality was calculated as the square root of Simpson's diversity index across productive rearrangements. TCRdb carries this immuneACCESS record with in-frame sequences only. Its versions omit some clonotypes, under half of them owing to an unresolved V gene in the studies checked, with the rest unexplained. Clone size and V and J calls were adopted from that table, with D and trimming inferred from the DNA. Here the sample has approximately 240,000 clones; approximately 83% occur a single time. The leading ten clones occupy approximately 1.3% of the sample.

Participants in the prospective study were aged roughly 18 to 95 years, lived in about two dozen United States geographic areas, and enrolled through a virtual design. To assign participants to cohorts, the prospective study relied on clinical history that participants themselves reported in a screening survey and a study questionnaire. Each participant in the prospective study had whole blood, serum and a nasopharyngeal or oropharyngeal swab collected by mobile phlebotomists. Participants in the prospective study had the option to provide additional blood draws and questionnaires over a roughly 2-month period. Prospective study blood samples were shipped either frozen or at room temperature before DNA extraction.

Input material: PBMCs or T cells enriched from blood (not recorded which). The receptor chain draws on TRBV20-1 and TRBJ2-1; the D gene is perhaps TRBD1, on 5 matching bases. The TCR comes from a woman between 40 and 55 years old with acute COVID-19. The CDR3 loop reads CSASPPPGQANEQFF. Here is the DNA: TGCAGTGCTAGTCCCCCCCCAGGGCAAGCTAATGAGCAGTTCTTC.